These T cell receptor beta chains were read from a single sample in a study. Via MiXCR, TCRdb re-called the RT-PCR reads, giving one row per CDR3 protein. The sample gives almost 700,000 distinct CDR3 sequences, approximately 14% of which show up once; 3.6% is in the top ten. Material: memory CD4+ T cells from blood. The receptors were sampled from a female donor in good health, serving as a healthy control. CDR3s include the opening cysteine and the closing phenylalanine or tryptophan. A D gene is named only where the DNA matches it firmly. Rows give clone size only sometimes, using once, few, many, or a class for an expanded clone.

size	D	J	V	CDR3	DNA
NA	NA	TRBJ2-6	TRBV7-8	CASSRGGGLSGANVLTF	TGTGCCAGCAGCCGAGGGGGTGGCTTATCTGGGGCCAACGTCCTGACTTTC
many	NA	TRBJ1-1	TRBV5-1	CASSSYRATEAFF	TGCGCCAGCAGTTCCTACAGGGCCACTGAAGCTTTCTTT
few	TRBD1	TRBJ1-4	TRBV11-2	CASSPGQVTHNEKLFF	TGTGCCAGCAGCCCCGGACAGGTGACACATAATGAAAAACTGTTTTTT
many	NA	TRBJ2-5	TRBV20-1	CSARAPPRGGETQYF	TGCAGTGCTAGAGCACCTCCCCGGGGTGGGGAGACCCAGTACTTC
many	TRBD2	TRBJ2-5	TRBV4-2	CASSQDLAGSPGTQYF	TGTGCCAGCAGCCAAGATCTAGCGGGAAGCCCAGGGACCCAGTACTTC
few	NA	TRBJ1-1	TRBV29-1	CSVRLSAGAFF	TGCAGCGTTCGATTGTCTGCGGGAGCTTTCTTT
few	TRBD1	TRBJ1-1	TRBV3-1	CASSQDGQGTEAFF	TGTGCCAGCAGCCAAGACGGACAGGGCACTGAAGCTTTCTTT
NA	TRBD2	TRBJ2-1	TRBV15	CATSRDIGLAGLYNEQFF	TGTGCCACCAGCAGAGATATAGGACTAGCGGGCCTGTACAATGAGCAGTTCTTC
many	NA	TRBJ2-3	TRBV27	CASRNPGADTQYF	TGTGCCAGCCGGAACCCTGGGGCAGATACGCAGTATTTT
many	NA	TRBJ2-7	TRBV6-5	CASSYGTPYEQYF	TGTGCCAGCAGTTACGGGACCCCCTACGAGCAGTACTTC
many	NA	TRBJ2-3	TRBV20-1	CSARLALAGGTASTDTQYF	TGCAGTGCTAGATTGGCGCTAGCGGGCGGGACAGCTAGCACAGATACGCAGTATTTT
few	TRBD1	TRBJ1-5	TRBV6-2/TRBV6-3	CASRTRTGINQPQHF	TGTGCCAGCAGAACCAGGACAGGGATCAATCAGCCCCAGCATTTT
NA	NA	TRBJ1-5	TRBV3-1	CASSPKLGGSPFGPQHF	TGTGCCAGCAGTCCCAAGTTAGGGGGAAGCCCGTTTGGGCCCCAGCATTTT
NA	NA	TRBJ1-1	TRBV18	CASLGVLNTEAFF	TGTGCCAGCTTGGGGGTATTGAACACTGAAGCTTTCTTT
few	NA	TRBJ1-1	TRBV12-3/TRBV12-4	CASSREIPEAFF	TGTGCCAGCAGTCGGGAGATCCCTGAAGCTTTCTTT
NA	NA	TRBJ2-3	TRBV28	CASSLAGLGADTQYF	TGTGCCAGCAGTTTAGCGGGACTCGGGGCAGATACGCAGTATTTT
few	NA	TRBJ1-4	TRBV12-3/TRBV12-4	CASRDPGGVVEKLFF	TGTGCCAGCCGCGACCCGGGGGGGGTTGTTGAAAAACTGTTTTTT
many	NA	TRBJ2-5	TRBV10-3	CAISETGFRQETQYF	TGTGCCATCAGTGAGACCGGTTTTCGCCAAGAGACCCAGTACTTC
NA	NA	TRBJ1-1	TRBV20-1	CSASPRGEAFF	TGCAGTGCTAGTCCTCGGGGTGAAGCTTTCTTT
few	TRBD2	TRBJ2-1	TRBV2	CASSEGPSGTGNEQFF	TGTGCCAGCAGTGAAGGGCCTAGCGGGACGGGCAATGAGCAGTTCTTC
NA	TRBD1	TRBJ2-5	TRBV20-1	CSAKTGRGRETQYF	TGCAGTGCAAAGACGGGCAGGGGGAGAGAGACCCAGTACTTC
many	TRBD1	TRBJ1-1	TRBV29-1	CSVGQGNTEAFF	TGCAGCGTCGGACAGGGGAACACTGAAGCTTTCTTT
few	NA	TRBJ2-3	TRBV11-2	CASSSSITGGTDTQYF	TGTGCCAGCAGCTCATCAATAACGGGGGGCACAGATACGCAGTATTTT
many	TRBD2	TRBJ2-7	TRBV20-1	CSARSGSMEEQYF	TGCAGTGCCCGTAGCGGGAGTATGGAGGAGCAGTACTTC
many	TRBD1	TRBJ2-3	TRBV20-1	CSAPRADRGDTQYF	TGCAGTGCCCCCCGGGCGGACAGGGGTGATACGCAGTATTTT
NA	NA	TRBJ2-3	TRBV5-1	CASSFLAVLPGDTQYF	TGCGCCAGCAGCTTCTTAGCGGTGCTACCGGGGGATACGCAGTATTTT
NA	NA	TRBJ2-7	TRBV4-3	CASSQDWGISYEQYF	TGCGCCAGCAGCCAAGATTGGGGGATCTCCTACGAGCAGTACTTC
NA	NA	TRBJ1-1	TRBV4-1	CASSLSTGLGNTEAFF	TGCGCCAGCAGCCTCTCAACTGGTCTCGGGAACACTGAAGCTTTCTTT
NA	NA	TRBJ2-1	TRBV30	CAWKVNEQFF	TGTGCCTGGAAGGTGAATGAGCAGTTCTTC
NA	TRBD2	TRBJ2-5	TRBV20-1	CSARDRGLAGGETQYF	TGCAGTGCTAGAGATCGTGGACTAGCGGGAGGAGAGACCCAGTACTTC
many	NA	TRBJ2-1	TRBV5-1	CASSLEGTRGNEQFF	TGCGCCAGCAGCTTGGAGGGGACTCGAGGAAATGAGCAGTTCTTC
few	TRBD1	TRBJ1-6	TRBV2	CASTLTGGENSPLHF	TGTGCCAGCACCTTGACAGGGGGCGAAAATTCACCCCTCCACTTT
few	TRBD1	TRBJ2-7	TRBV6-1	CASSDIGQAPEQYF	TGTGCCAGCAGTGACATAGGACAGGCCCCGGAGCAGTACTTC
few	NA	TRBJ1-3	TRBV5-1	CASADSFGNTIYF	TGCGCCAGCGCGGACAGTTTTGGAAACACCATATATTTT
NA	NA	TRBJ2-7	TRBV11-2	CASSLTRGLSYEQYF	TGTGCCAGCAGCTTGACCCGGGGGCTGTCCTACGAGCAGTACTTC